One sample yielded the 27 T cell receptor beta chains listed below, sequenced in a study of breast tumors, draining lymph nodes, adjacent tissues. TCRdb reanalysed the multiplex PCR reads using MiXCR and keeps one entry per CDR3 protein. The profile shows roughly 20,000 distinct CDR3 sequences, about 30% of them singletons. Specimen: breast tumor tissue. All receptors derive from a female donor with breast cancer. Some clones in this sample may be carry-over from other donors' samples.

This clonotype was counted ten times or more. V and J are TRBV20-1 and TRBJ2-5; possibly TRBD2 for D (5 bases). This CDR3 is 14 amino acids long. Germline loops: CDR1 DFQATT, CDR2 SNEGSKA (reference sequence). Between the trimmed V and J ends, which lost 2 bases and 6 bases, there was a span of 16 bases. The CDR3 spells CSARRNEGGQTQYF. The CDR3 DNA reads TGCAGTGCTAGAAGAAATGAGGGTGGGCAGACCCAGTACTTC.

There are many counts of this clonotype. V usage is TRBV12-3 or TRBV12-4 and J usage is TRBJ2-7; D may be TRBD2 (6 bases). V was cut by 5 bases and J by 0 bases, with 14 bases left in between. The CDR3 spans 15 residues. The CDR3 sequence is CASSQGLPVSYEQYF. The CDR3 DNA sequence: TGTGCCAGCAGTCAGGGACTCCCTGTCTCCTACGAGCAGTACTTC.

This clonotype turned up a few times. The chain uses TRBV28 and TRBJ2-7, with D perhaps matching TRBD2 (6 bases). CDR1 is MDHEN and CDR2 is SYDVKM in the germline V gene. CDR3 length: 15 amino acids. Between the trimmed V and J ends, which lost 5 bases and 3 bases, there was a span of 17 bases. For the CDR3, the DNA is TGTGCCAGCAGTGCACCCGGGACTGTGCGCTACGAGCAGTACTTC. Translated, it gives CASSAPGTVRYEQYF.

The chain recombines TRBV27 with TRBJ2-5, with 10 bases aligning to TRBD2. V was pared by 6 bases and J by 5 bases, with 9 bases of the junction left unmatched. Germline loops: CDR1 MNHEY, CDR2 SMNVEV (reference sequence). The CDR3 runs to 15 residues. CDR3 in amino acids: CASRGLAGGLETQYF. The CDR3 region has the DNA TGTGCCAGCAGGGGGTTAGCGGGAGGTTTGGAGACCCAGTACTTC.

Many counts were recorded for this clonotype. The chain employs TRBV30 and TRBJ1-5; TRBD1 is a possible D gene (5 bases). CDR1 and CDR2 (germline): GTSNPN, SVGIG (reference sequence). This CDR3 spans 12 amino acids. V was clipped by 3 bases and J by 5 bases, with 8 bases between them. CDR3 residues: CAWSRADQPQHF. CDR3 nucleotide sequence: TGTGCCTGGAGCAGGGCGGATCAGCCCCAGCATTTT. Supplemented by reference TRBV30 and TRBJ1-5, the full variable domain reads SQTIHQWPATLVQPVGSPLSLECTVEGTSNPNLYWYRQAAGRGLQLLFYSVGIGQISSEVPQNLSASRPQDRQFILSSKKLLLSDSGFYLCAWSRADQPQHFGDGTRLSIL.

The chain has TRBV5-1 and TRBJ1-2; D may be TRBD1 (5 bases). The CDR3 runs to 14 residues. Germline V gives CDR1 SGHRS, CDR2 YFSETQ. Deletions cut 3 bases from V and 6 bases from J, with 15 bases between. In DNA, the CDR3 is TGCGCCAGCAGCTGGACCGGGACGGATGATGGCTACACCTTC. Its translation: CASSWTGTDDGYTF.

The V gene is TRBV25-1, the J gene TRBJ1-4; maybe TRBD1 (6 bases). This CDR3 spans 16 amino acids. Deletions cut 2 bases from V and 3 bases from J, with 13 bases between. CDR1 and CDR2 from the germline V gene are MGHDK and SYGVNS. The CDR3 sequence: CASSEMRGNANEKLFF. CDR3 sequence (DNA): TGTGCCAGCAGTGAAATGAGGGGGAATGCTAATGAAAAACTGTTTTTT.

This clonotype occurred many times. The junction shows a germline mismatch at one end, possibly a read error. CDR3 loop: CASSPDLNNEQFF. The DNA of the CDR3 is TGTGCTAGCAGTCCCGACCTGAACAATGAGCAGTTCTTC. The rearrangement uses TRBV7-7 and TRBJ2-1; D remains ambiguous. Germline V lookup: CDR1 SSHAT, CDR2 FNYEAQ (reference sequence). CDR3 size: 13 residues.

This rearrangement joins TRBV6-1 to TRBJ2-5, with TRBD2 matching over 12 bases. V shed 5 bases and J 8 bases; nucleotides not matched to a gene: 9. The CDR3 has 15 amino acids. CDR1 is MNHNS, CDR2 SASEGT, per germline. For the CDR3, the DNA is TGTGCCAGCAGTTCGCGACTAGCGGGAGTTGTAACCCAGTACTTC. Amino acid sequence: CASSSRLAGVVTQYF.

This clonotype was seen repeatedly, ten times or more. This sequence joins TRBV25-1 and TRBJ2-1, with no clear D. Germline V CDR1 and CDR2: MGHDK, SYGVNS. The CDR3 is made up of 15 amino acids. Trimming took off 8 bases at V and 0 bases at J, with 14 bases between the two ends. This CDR3 reads CASLGRSSSYNEQFF. Here the CDR3 DNA reads TGTGCCAGCCTAGGGCGTAGCAGCTCCTACAATGAGCAGTTCTTC.

Details on this clonotype: This may come from a read error, since a much larger clone is one base off. The V and J genes are TRBV18 and TRBJ2-5; 10 bases align to TRBD2. V shed 4 bases and J 5 bases; nucleotides not matched to a gene: 10. Germline V lookup: CDR1 KGHSH, CDR2 LQKENI. The CDR3 consists of 16 residues. As DNA, the CDR3 is TGTGCCAGCTCACTCCGGACTAGCGGAGGGAGGGAGACCCAGTACTTC. It yields the protein CASSLRTSGGRETQYF.

Many counts were recorded for this clonotype. The V call is TRBV11-3, the J call TRBJ1-5; D remains ambiguous. Trimming cost V 0 bases and J 3 bases, with 3 bases left between them. CDR3 length: 13 residues. Germline assignment: CDR1 SGHNT and CDR2 YENEEA. The DNA of the CDR3 is TGTGCCAGCAGCTTAGAATACAATCAGCCCCAGCATTTT. It is translated as CASSLEYNQPQHF.

As for this clonotype: Given a much more abundant clone one base away, this may be a read error. The rearrangement joins TRBV27 to TRBJ2-5, with a possible D match to TRBD2 (6 bases). This CDR3 comprises 15 residues. Germline V CDR1 and CDR2: MNHEY, SMNVEV (reference sequence). Trimming removed 5 bases at V and 4 bases at J, with 17 bases between. CDR3 sequence (DNA): TGTGCCAGCAGTGCTCTCCTCAAGGGAGGAGAGACCCAGTACTTC. Amino acids: CASSALLKGGETQYF.

This clonotype was found many times. V usage is TRBV4-3 and J usage is TRBJ2-1; D may be TRBD2 (5 bases). In germline, CDR1 is LGHNA, CDR2 YSLEER. This CDR3 is built from 15 residues. V was shortened by 7 bases and J by 2 bases, with 15 bases between the two germline ends. CDR3 sequence reads: CASTQELAPYNEQFF. The CDR3 nucleotides are TGCGCCAGCACTCAAGAGCTAGCCCCCTACAATGAGCAGTTCTTC.

This clonotype turned up a few times. The chain employs TRBV27 and TRBJ2-2; 7 nucleotides align to TRBD2. CDR1 is MNHEY, CDR2 SMNVEV, per germline (reference sequence). The CDR3 is 13 residues long. The trim removed 4 bases at V and 7 bases at J, leaving 3 bases unmatched. The chain's CDR3 is CASSWGGSGELFF. As DNA, the CDR3 is TGTGCCAGCAGTTGGGGGGGGAGCGGGGAGCTGTTTTTT.

The chain combines TRBV13 with TRBJ2-2; D tentatively fits TRBD1 or TRBD2 (5 bases each). The CDR3 consists of 16 residues. Germline V gives CDR1 PRHDT, CDR2 FYEKMQ (reference sequence). V was pared by 5 bases and J by 5 bases, with 18 bases between. The CDR3 DNA follows: TGTGCCAGCAGCCCCCCCGGGGCTGCGTGGACCGGGGAGCTGTTTTTT. Translated: CASSPPGAAWTGELFF.

This clonotype came up many times. This chain connects TRBV7-3 to TRBJ2-1; perhaps TRBD1 as D (6 bases). Germline values: CDR1 SGHTA, CDR2 FQGTGA. The CDR3 loop spans 13 amino acids. Trimming left V 6 bases short and J 8 bases short, with 14 bases between. CDR3 DNA sequence: TGTGCCAGCAGTCCTGGGGGCTATGATGAGCAGTTCTTC. Its protein product is CASSPGGYDEQFF. The variable domain in full, completed from reference TRBV7-3 and TRBJ2-1, reads GAGVSQTPSNKVTEKGKYVELRCDPISGHTALYWYRQSLGQGPEFLIYFQGTGAADDSGLPNDRFFAVRPEGSVSTLKIQRTERGDSAVYLCASSPGGYDEQFFGPGTRLTVL.

This clonotype was seen a handful of times. This rearrangement joins TRBV28 to TRBJ1-4; no clear D gene. The CDR3 sequence is 13 residues long. CDR1 and CDR2 from the germline V gene are MDHEN and SYDVKM. Trimming cost V 4 bases and J 5 bases, with 8 bases left between them. CDR3 sequence reads: CASSSGGNEKLFF. CDR3 bases: TGTGCCAGCAGTTCCGGCGGAAATGAAAAACTGTTTTTT.

Ten or more counts support this clonotype. The chain uses TRBV5-4 and TRBJ2-1, with unresolved D. Germline CDR1 SGHNT, CDR2 YYREEE (reference sequence). V was pared by 1 base and J by 3 bases, with 5 bases between. The CDR3 runs 13 residues. CDR3 sequence reads: CASSLPHYNEQFF. The CDR3, as DNA: TGTGCCAGCAGCTTGCCCCACTACAATGAGCAGTTCTTC.

The chain combines TRBV10-3 with TRBJ2-1; possible D gene TRBD2, 6 bases. This CDR3 has 11 residues. V was pared by 7 bases and J by 10 bases, with 11 bases between. Germline CDR1 reads ENHRY; CDR2 reads SYGVKD. The CDR3 DNA reads TGTGCCATCATAGTGGGGGGAGAGCAGTTCTTC. This encodes CAIIVGGEQFF.

The chain employs TRBV7-2 and TRBJ2-5, with TRBD1 as a possible D gene (5 bases). CDR3 length: 12 amino acids. CDR1 is SGHTA, CDR2 FQGNSA, per germline. Trimming took 3 bases from V and 4 from J, leaving 6 bases between them. CDR3 loop: CTSSLQGETQYF. CDR3 sequence (DNA): TGTACCAGCAGCTTGCAGGGAGAGACCCAGTACTTC.

This clonotype was counted many times. This chain links TRBV27 with TRBJ1-6, with a weak D call TRBD1 (5 bases). V lost 3 bases to trimming and J lost 1 base, with 16 bases between them. This CDR3 spans 18 amino acids. CDR1 is MNHEY, CDR2 SMNVEV, per germline (reference sequence). The chain's CDR3 is CASSFSSSRGSYNSPLHF. The DNA for the CDR3 is TGTGCCAGCAGTTTTTCCTCTTCGAGGGGTTCCTATAATTCACCCCTCCACTTT.

This clonotype has a count of ten or more. This rearrangement joins TRBV18 to TRBJ2-3; 13 bases are shared with TRBD2. The germline V gene encodes CDR1 KGHSH and CDR2 LQKENI. The CDR3 length is 15 residues. J lost 4 bases, V lost 3 bases, and 1 base had no gene match. DNA of the CDR3: TGTGCCAGCTCACCCGGACTAGCGGGAGCAGATACGCAGTATTTT. Translated, it gives CASSPGLAGADTQYF.

This clonotype was seen only a few times. One base away lies a much larger clone, so this may be a sequencing read error. V usage is TRBV7-9 and J usage is TRBJ2-2, with TRBD2 matching over 9 bases. This CDR3 has 19 amino acids. Germline lookup yields CDR1 SEHNR and CDR2 FQNEAQ (reference sequence). J lost 0 bases, V lost 5 bases, and 13 bases had no gene match. The CDR3 region is CASSTIAGEASTNTGELFF. The CDR3 nucleotides read TGTGCCAGCAGCACTATAGCGGGAGAAGCGTCGACGAACACCGGGGAGCTGTTTTTT.

The chain uses TRBV6-5 and TRBJ2-1; 9 bases match TRBD2. V dropped 0 bases and J dropped 0; count of bases not matched to a gene: 18. The CDR3 covers 22 residues. Germline V lookup: CDR1 MNHEY, CDR2 SVGAGI. The CDR3 DNA sequence: TGTGCCAGCAGTTACTCCCCCCGGCTAGCGGGATCCATTAAAAGCTCCTACAATGAGCAGTTCTTC. This sequence encodes CASSYSPRLAGSIKSSYNEQFF.

This clonotype was counted at least ten times. Here the CDR3 DNA reads TGCGCCAGTAGGTCAGGGCCAACTAATGAAAAACTGTTTTTT. Its protein is CASRSGPTNEKLFF. V and J are TRBV10-2 and TRBJ1-4, with D possibly TRBD1 on 5 matching bases. V was trimmed by 9 bases and J by 0 bases, leaving 11 bases between them. The germline CDR1 and CDR2 sequences are WSHSY and SAAADI. This CDR3 is built from 14 residues.

This clonotype came up many times. V gene TRBV6-2 or TRBV6-3 combines with J gene TRBJ2-2, with 11 bases aligning to TRBD2. Germline CDR1 reads MNHEY; CDR2 reads SVGEGT. The CDR3 totals 16 residues. V lost 8 bases and J lost 4; bases outside the gene matches: 9. DNA of the CDR3: TGTGCCAGCTATATAGCGGGAGGGCCGGCCACCGGGGAGCTGTTTTTT. Translating gives CASYIAGGPATGELFF.